This section outlines one TCR beta chain sequence together with its context. Its antigen is undetermined. Repertoires were generated with immunoSEQ multiplex PCR, while TCRdb's copy carries only in-frame clones and drops some. This table has about 90,000 clones, roughly 89% appearing once. CDR1 and CDR2 (germline): ENHRY, SYGVKD. This CDR3 contains 13 residues. V was pared by 0 bases and J by 10 bases, with 12 bases between. The data derive from a study of T cell responses to AZD1222 COVID-19 vaccine. Study-level findings and limits: The donors showed a predominance of white British ancestry and of females, with possible underestimation of clonal diversity. Increased Spike-specific TCR breadth and depth were observed after two AZD1222 doses. The reported proportion of spike-specific TCRs targeting unmutated variant regions was nearly half. Only a handful of AZD1222 recipients were seropositive at baseline.

J is TRBJ1-2 and V is TRBV10-3; D is unclear. Sequenced material: peripheral blood, taken on day 0 of MenACWY control vaccination. The source is an adult in good health. The CDR3 loop is CAISESTDRSYTF. The CDR3 coding sequence is TGTGCCATCAGTGAGTCGACGGACCGGTCCTACACCTTC.